The 20 T cell receptor beta chains given below trace back to one sample, sequenced in a study of PD-1 blockade in mismatch repair-deficient tumors. Assay used: immunoSEQ multiplex PCR; TCRdb lists only in-frame clones, some missing. The profile shows some 48,000 clones, about 84% of them singletons. The source was peripheral blood, collected approximately 18 weeks after starting pembrolizumab. These receptors originate from an adult with mismatch repair-deficient cancer.

This clone was found once. This CDR3 is also generated by other DNA sequences in the sample. The chain has TRBV5-5 and TRBJ2-7; possibly TRBD2 for D (6 bases). The germline V gene has CDR1 SGHKS and CDR2 YYEKEE (reference sequence). Trimming removed 0 bases from V and 1 base from J, with 11 bases in between. The CDR3 covers 15 residues. CDR3 amino acids: CASSLAPGGSYEQYF. In nucleotides, the CDR3 is TGTGCCAGCAGCTTGGCCCCCGGGGGATCCTACGAGCAGTACTTC.

The V call is TRBV18, the J call TRBJ2-5; 7 nucleotides line up with TRBD1. The CDR3 covers 13 residues. Unmatched junction bases numbered 4, after V lost 4 bases and J lost 5 bases. Germline lookup yields CDR1 KGHSH and CDR2 LQKENI. CDR3 region: CASSRTGAETQYF. CDR3 DNA sequence: TGTGCCAGCTCACGAACAGGGGCGGAGACCCAGTACTTC. Variable domain in full (rest from reference TRBV18 and TRBJ2-5): NAGVMQNPRHLVRRRGQEARLRCSPMKGHSHVYWYRQLPEEGLKFMVYLQKENIIDESGMPKERFSAEFPKEGPSILRIQQVVRGDSAAYFCASSRTGAETQYFGPGTRLLVL.

The genes are TRBV7-2 and TRBJ2-7; 7 bases line up with TRBD2. The V gene end was trimmed by 0 bases and the J gene end by 2 bases; junction bases not matched to a gene: 4. CDR3 size: 15 residues. Germline CDR1 is SGHTA and CDR2 is FQGNSA. The CDR3 loop is CASSLAASGTYEQYF. CDR3 coding DNA: TGTGCCAGCAGCTTAGCAGCTAGCGGTACCTACGAGCAGTACTTC.

The V gene is TRBV9, the J gene TRBJ2-3; D may be TRBD1 (6 bases). This CDR3 spans 15 amino acids. V was cut by 3 bases and J by 5 bases, with 16 bases left in between. In germline, CDR1 is SGDLS, CDR2 YYNGEE. The CDR3 reads CASSDRVERVDTQYF. The CDR3 nucleotides read TGTGCCAGCAGCGACAGGGTCGAGAGGGTAGATACGCAGTATTTT.

This clone was counted between two and nine times. V gene TRBV7-9 combines with J gene TRBJ2-7, with D possibly being TRBD2 (6 bases). V gave up 4 bases and J gave up 6 bases, with 13 bases separating them. The CDR3 is 13 residues long. Germline CDR1 is SEHNR and CDR2 is FQNEAQ (reference sequence). The DNA of the CDR3 is TGTGCCAGCAGCTCGGACGGGAGCCCCGAGCAGTACTTC. The encoded protein is CASSSDGSPEQYF. The entire variable domain, with the rest obtained from reference TRBV7-9 and TRBJ2-7, is as follows: DTGVSQNPRHKITKRGQNVTFRCDPISEHNRLYWYRQTLGQGPEFLTYFQNEAQLEKSRLLSDRFSAERPKGSFSTLEIQRTEQGDSAMYLCASSSDGSPEQYFGPGTRLTVT.

The chain is built from TRBV6-1 and TRBJ2-3, with no clear D. CDR1 and CDR2 from the germline V gene are MNHNS and SASEGT. Trimming took 7 bases from V and 6 from J, leaving 20 bases between them. CDR3 length: 15 amino acids. This chain's CDR3 is CASTSDWAQPDTQYF. CDR3 nucleotides: TGTGCCAGCACGTCCGACTGGGCGCAACCTGATACGCAGTATTTT.

V usage is TRBV6-6 and J usage is TRBJ2-3, with D uncertain. The ends were cut back, 2 bases at V and 6 bases at J, with 9 bases in the middle. The CDR3 loop spans 13 amino acids. The germline gives CDR1 MNHNY, CDR2 SVGAGI (reference sequence). The CDR3 nucleotides are TGTGCCAGCAGTTACGGTGCCGAGGATACGCAGTATTTT. This gives the protein CASSYGAEDTQYF.

In this sample, this clone turned up a few times. V usage is TRBV19 and J usage is TRBJ1-4, with 7 bases aligning to TRBD1. The CDR3 loop spans 14 amino acids. The V gene's germline CDR1 is LNHDA and CDR2 SQIVND (reference sequence). The trim removed 5 bases at V and 8 bases at J, leaving 8 bases unmatched. The CDR3 DNA is TGTGCCAGTAGTGAAACAGGGGTTGGAGAAAAACTGTTTTTT. Protein: CASSETGVGEKLFF.

This chain joins TRBV6-6 and TRBJ2-2, with D possibly TRBD1 on 6 matching bases. The CDR3 is 16 amino acids. Trimming removed 6 bases from V and 1 base from J, with 15 bases in between. CDR1 and CDR2 (germline): MNHNY, SVGAGI (reference sequence). The CDR3 sequence is CASSLDRQMNTGELFF. DNA of the CDR3: TGTGCCAGCAGCCTGGACAGACAAATGAACACCGGGGAGCTGTTTTTT.

The chain uses TRBV5-4 and TRBJ2-1, with D tentatively TRBD2 (6 bases). With 4 bases removed from V and 8 bases from J, the gap between germline ends came to 13 bases. The CDR3 loop spans 13 amino acids. Germline CDR1 is SGHNT and CDR2 is YYREEE (reference sequence). This CDR3 reads CASSLQLADEQFF. CDR3 nucleotide sequence: TGTGCCAGCAGCCTGCAACTAGCCGATGAGCAGTTCTTC.

The DNA of the CDR3 is TGCAGCGTTGGCACGGATGTTTACGGCTACACCTTC. Translating gives CSVGTDVYGYTF. The rearrangement uses TRBV29-1 and TRBJ1-2; no clear D gene. This CDR3 has 12 residues. Germline CDR1 SQVTM, CDR2 ANQGSEA. V lost 4 bases and J 8 bases, leaving 14 bases between the germline ends. The full variable domain, with the rest looked up from reference TRBV29-1 and TRBJ1-2, is SAVISQKPSRDICQRGTSLTIQCQVDSQVTMMFWYRQQPGQSLTLIATANQGSEATYESGFVIDKFPISRPNLTFSTLTVSNMSPEDSSIYLCSVGTDVYGYTFGSGTRLTVV.

The gene calls are TRBV27 and TRBJ2-1; 10 bases map to TRBD2. CDR1 is MNHEY, CDR2 SMNVEV, per germline (reference sequence). The CDR3 is 15 residues long. The J segment lost 6 bases and the V segment lost 3 bases, leaving 5 bases of the junction unmatched. As DNA, the CDR3 is TGTGCCAGCAGTTTTGCTAGCGGGAGTCTCAATGAGCAGTTCTTC. It codes for CASSFASGSLNEQFF.

This clone was found once. V is TRBV5-5 and J is TRBJ2-2, with D maybe TRBD1 (6 bases). Germline loops: CDR1 SGHKS, CDR2 YYEKEE (reference sequence). V lost 4 bases and J 4 bases, leaving 11 bases between the germline ends. This CDR3 has 14 amino acids. The CDR3 sequence is CASSKTGITGELFF. DNA of the CDR3: TGTGCCAGCAGCAAAACAGGGATCACCGGGGAGCTGTTTTTT.

The chain employs TRBV11-2 and TRBJ2-5; TRBD2 aligns across 8 bases. This CDR3 comprises 13 residues. V lost 5 bases to trimming and J lost 4 bases; unmatched junction nucleotides: 3. Germline assignment: CDR1 SGHAT and CDR2 FQNNGV. The CDR3 protein is CASSRGRRETQYF. DNA for the CDR3: TGTGCCAGCAGCCGCGGGAGGCGAGAGACCCAGTACTTC. Full variable domain (outside the CDR3, taken from reference TRBV11-2 and TRBJ2-5): EAGVAQSPRYKIIEKRQSVAFWCNPISGHATLYWYQQILGQGPKLLIQFQNNGVVDDSQLPKDRFSAERLKGVDSTLKIQPAKLEDSAVYLCASSRGRRETQYFGPGTRLLVL.

In DNA, the CDR3 is TGTGCCAGCAGCTTAGTTAGTCTAGCGGATACGAATGAGCAGTTCTTC. Protein sequence: CASSLVSLADTNEQFF. This chain links TRBV7-2 with TRBJ2-1, with TRBD2 matching over 7 bases. In germline, CDR1 is SGHTA, CDR2 FQGNSA. V was pared by 1 base and J by 7 bases, with 10 bases of the junction left unmatched. The length of the CDR3 is 16 residues. Filled out from reference TRBV7-2 and TRBJ2-1, the complete variable domain reads GAGVSQSPSNKVTEKGKDVELRCDPISGHTALYWYRQSLGQGLEFLIYFQGNSAPDKSGLPSDRFSAERTGGSVSTLTIQRTQQEDSAVYLCASSLVSLADTNEQFFGPGTRLTVL.

The V and J genes are TRBV5-1 and TRBJ2-7; TRBD1 agrees at 7 bases. The J segment lost 4 bases and the V segment lost 1 base, leaving 5 bases of the junction unmatched. This CDR3 is 14 amino acids long. CDR1 is SGHRS, CDR2 YFSETQ, per germline. Here the CDR3 reads CASSLLGQIYEQYF. The CDR3, as DNA: TGCGCCAGCAGCTTGTTGGGACAGATATACGAGCAGTACTTC.

V and J are TRBV6-1 and TRBJ2-2; D is undetermined. The CDR3 loop spans 15 amino acids. CDR1 is MNHNS and CDR2 is SASEGT in the germline V gene. The V gene lost 3 bases and the J gene lost 6 bases, with 14 bases spanning the gap. DNA for the CDR3: TGTGCCAGCAGTGATTGGGGTGGTATAGCCGGGGAGCTGTTTTTT. Protein product: CASSDWGGIAGELFF.

The chain links TRBV6-5 to TRBJ1-2; 8 positions agree with TRBD1. V was clipped by 2 bases and J by 2 bases; unmatched bases: 7. Germline V CDR1 and CDR2: MNHEY, SVGAGI. The CDR3 spans 16 residues. The CDR3 region is CASSYLSTGANYGYTF. CDR3 DNA: TGTGCCAGCAGTTACCTGTCGACAGGGGCGAACTATGGCTACACCTTC.

This chain uses TRBV11-1 with TRBJ1-5; D remains ambiguous. Germline loops: CDR1 SGHAT, CDR2 FQDESV (reference sequence). CDR3 length: 15 residues. Between the trimmed V and J ends, which lost 1 base and 2 bases, there was a span of 9 bases. The CDR3 region is CASSLGRSGNQPQHF. In DNA form, the CDR3 reads TGTGCCAGCAGCTTAGGACGGTCAGGCAATCAGCCCCAGCATTTT.

The chain is built from TRBV7-2 and TRBJ1-2; 7 positions match TRBD1. Germline CDR1 is SGHTA and CDR2 is FQGNSA. This CDR3 contains 12 residues. V lost 5 bases to trimming and J lost 8 bases; unmatched junction nucleotides: 5. CDR3 loop: CASSTNRGGYTF. The CDR3 DNA follows: TGTGCCAGCAGCACAAACAGGGGCGGCTACACCTTC.